This TCR beta chain comes out of a study of shared clonotypes between healthy human individuals. Assay: immunoSEQ multiplex PCR; the TCRdb copy retains only in-frame clones and omits some. Altogether fewer than 700,000 clones are present, around 81% being singletons, with the ten largest covering more than 10%. The CDR3 is 13 amino acids. The V gene's germline CDR1 is MNHNY and CDR2 SVGAGI (reference sequence). V shed 2 bases and J shed 4 bases, with 8 bases lying between them. Sequencing was performed on PBMCs. The chain recombines TRBV6-6 with TRBJ1-1; tentatively, D is TRBD1 (5 bases). The source is a woman aged 40 to 55 in good health. Some clones in this sample may be carry-over from other donors' samples. CDR3 sequence reads: CASSYGALTEAFF. The CDR3 coding sequence is TGTGCCAGCAGTTACGGGGCCCTCACTGAAGCTTTCTTT.